The clone carrying this T cell receptor (beta chain) was counted only a few times. Its antigen is as yet unknown. Naive CD4+ cells were sorted as CD4+CD8-CD45RO-CD45RA+; naive CD8+ as CD8+CD4-CD45RA+CD27bright. This sample is part of a study of healthy donors' naive CD4 and CD8 T cells. Regarding the study as a whole: Positive CDR3 charge linked to CD4+ cells, negative to CD8+ cells. Alpha and beta chains were sequenced in bulk without pairing.

Each TCR library used 400 to 600 ng of total RNA and a linear amplification protocol. Original methodology: From four or five healthy donors, fewer than 80,000 rearranged TCR alpha transcripts were sequenced. Using its own MiXCR run on the reads, TCRdb lists one record per CDR3 protein. What appears here as the V and J calls and clone size reflects TCRdb's work, not the paper's. The top ten clones hold about 2.1% of a sample with about 180,000 distinct CDR3 sequences, around 80% of them seen once. The clonotype comes from a pool of human donors in good health; the sample pools cells from several healthy donors. The sample comprised naive CD4+ and CD8+ T cells sorted from blood, pooled from several donors.

The CDR3 DNA follows: TGTGCCAGCAGTGGGCAAGGGGGACGGGCTGAAGCTTTCTTT. Protein product: CASSGQGGRAEAFF. V is TRBV2 and J is TRBJ1-1; possibly TRBD1 for D (6 bases). This CDR3 has 14 residues. Germline CDR1 is SNHLY and CDR2 is FYNNEI. Trimming stripped 4 bases from V and 6 bases from J, with 15 bases between.